This T cell receptor (beta chain) was documented in a study of CD8 T cells in Susac syndrome. An input of roughly 0.45 to 1 ug of RNA was subjected to reverse transcription using random hexamers. It was immunoSEQ multiplex PCR that amplified TCR beta CDR3 across 54 Vbeta and 13 Jbeta. TCRdb independently ran MiXCR on the immunoSEQ multiplex PCR reads; one entry per CDR3 protein. Found here are 300,000 to 350,000 distinct CDR3 sequences, around 92% of them singletons; the top ten hold 0.065%. The sequencing input was CD4+ T cells from PBMCs. The TCR sequence derives from a human donor with multiple sclerosis.

CDR3 DNA sequence: TGTGCCAGCAGCGTAGAACCCGGTTCTACCTACGAGCAGTACTTC. It specifies CASSVEPGSTYEQYF. V is TRBV9 and J is TRBJ2-7; D uncertain. The length of the CDR3 is 15 residues. The V and J ends lost 0 bases and 2 bases respectively, with 12 bases between them. The germline V gene encodes CDR1 SGDLS and CDR2 YYNGEE.